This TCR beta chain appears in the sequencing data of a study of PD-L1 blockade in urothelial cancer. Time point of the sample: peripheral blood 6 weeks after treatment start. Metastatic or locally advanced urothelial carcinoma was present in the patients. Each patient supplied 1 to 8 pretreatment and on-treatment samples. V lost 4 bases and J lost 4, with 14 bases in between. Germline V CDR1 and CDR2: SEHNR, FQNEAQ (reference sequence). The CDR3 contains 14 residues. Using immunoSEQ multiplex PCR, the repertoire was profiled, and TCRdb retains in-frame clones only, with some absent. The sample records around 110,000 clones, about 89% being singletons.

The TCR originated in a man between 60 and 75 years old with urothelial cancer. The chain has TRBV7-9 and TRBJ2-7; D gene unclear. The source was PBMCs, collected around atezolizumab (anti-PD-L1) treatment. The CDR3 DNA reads TGTGCCAGCAGCTCTGGCGGTAGGATTTACGAGCAGTACTTC. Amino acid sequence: CASSSGGRIYEQYF.